A selection of T cell receptor beta chains follows, all from one sample in a study of T cell responses to AZD1222 COVID-19 vaccine. Libraries were prepared by immunoSEQ multiplex PCR; TCRdb keeps only in-frame clonotypes and omits some of them. Here the sample spans around 100,000 clones, over 75% being singletons. This sample comprised peripheral blood, obtained on day 0 of AZD1222 vaccination. These receptor sequences come from an adult in good health. CDR3s leave out the opening cysteine and the closing phenylalanine or tryptophan.

V gene: TRBV12-3/TRBV12-4; J gene: TRBJ2-7; CDR3 protein: ASSGQGRYEQY
V gene: TRBV27; J gene: TRBJ1-1; CDR3 protein: ASSWNMNTEAF
V gene: TRBV9; J gene: TRBJ1-4; CDR3 protein: ASGDRGATNEKLF
V gene: TRBV6-1; J gene: TRBJ1-2; CDR3 protein: ASSEARGRGNGYT
V gene: TRBV4-1; J gene: TRBJ2-3; CDR3 protein: ASSPTSVSGDTQY
V gene: TRBV5-1; J gene: TRBJ1-3; CDR3 protein: ASSLGESGNTIY
V gene: TRBV5-1; J gene: TRBJ2-7; CDR3 protein: ASSPRTDPYEQY
V gene: TRBV13; J gene: TRBJ2-3; CDR3 protein: ASSLAGTTDTQY
V gene: TRBV7-3; J gene: TRBJ2-5; CDR3 protein: ASSLGGEPGTQY
V gene: TRBV5-1; J gene: TRBJ2-1; CDR3 protein: ASSFKVSYNEQF
V gene: TRBV6-5; J gene: TRBJ1-5; CDR3 protein: ASSSTGGIVDGPQH
V gene: TRBV29-1; J gene: TRBJ1-2; CDR3 protein: SVVTEGLYGYT
V gene: TRBV12-3/TRBV12-4; J gene: TRBJ2-2; CDR3 protein: ASSLGVSGELF
V gene: TRBV5-1; J gene: TRBJ1-5; CDR3 protein: ASSYSGGGNQPQH
V gene: TRBV12-3/TRBV12-4; J gene: TRBJ1-2; CDR3 protein: ASSPQTYGYT
V gene: TRBV2; J gene: TRBJ2-3; CDR3 protein: ASRLAGGTDTQY
V gene: TRBV3-1/TRBV3-2; J gene: TRBJ2-1; CDR3 protein: ASSQESDRGISNEQF
V gene: TRBV19; J gene: TRBJ2-1; CDR3 protein: ASSILSSGGRIYNEQF
V gene: TRBV2; J gene: TRBJ1-6; CDR3 protein: ASSDVTGTNSPLH
V gene: TRBV5-1; J gene: TRBJ2-7; CDR3 protein: ASSLSTSGGTSYEQY
V gene: TRBV2; J gene: TRBJ1-4; CDR3 protein: ASRRTGTNEKLF
V gene: TRBV5-6; J gene: TRBJ2-7; CDR3 protein: ASSSRTASDEQY
V gene: TRBV4-1; J gene: TRBJ2-7; CDR3 protein: ASSQLRGGQGHEQY
V gene: TRBV29-1; J gene: TRBJ2-3; CDR3 protein: SVEGGKWGGTDTQY
V gene: TRBV18; J gene: TRBJ1-2; CDR3 protein: ASSVRTGQAKNNYGYT
V gene: TRBV28; J gene: TRBJ2-5; CDR3 protein: ASRGASGGQETQY
V gene: TRBV27; J gene: TRBJ1-1; CDR3 protein: ASSYNRGTEAF
V gene: TRBV6-5; J gene: TRBJ2-7; CDR3 protein: ASSTWGDTYEQY
V gene: TRBV5-1; J gene: TRBJ1-5; CDR3 protein: ASSLQGQSNQPQH